The subject of this entry is one TCR beta chain. V lost 5 bases and J 5 bases, leaving 21 bases between the germline ends. The length of the CDR3 is 16 residues. From germline, CDR1 is SGHTA and CDR2 FQGNSA. With 60 Vbeta and 13 Jbeta primers, the PCR was carried out. Repertoires were generated with immunoSEQ multiplex PCR, while TCRdb's copy carries only in-frame clones and drops some. The sample holds around 90,000 clones, about two thirds seen once. This sample is part of a study of cytomegalovirus exposure and HLA in healthy donors. Study as a whole: Counted in an early data release were 75 million to 85 million unique TCRs from HLA-typed donors.

The clonotype was recovered from a woman aged 30 to 39 in good health and CMV-seropositive. The chain carries TRBV7-2 and TRBJ2-5; unclear D gene. Sequencing was carried out using PBMCs. The CDR3 bases are TGTGCCAGCAGCGCGATCGCTAGGCCCGGTCGGGAGACCCAGTACTTC. This sequence encodes CASSAIARPGRETQYF.